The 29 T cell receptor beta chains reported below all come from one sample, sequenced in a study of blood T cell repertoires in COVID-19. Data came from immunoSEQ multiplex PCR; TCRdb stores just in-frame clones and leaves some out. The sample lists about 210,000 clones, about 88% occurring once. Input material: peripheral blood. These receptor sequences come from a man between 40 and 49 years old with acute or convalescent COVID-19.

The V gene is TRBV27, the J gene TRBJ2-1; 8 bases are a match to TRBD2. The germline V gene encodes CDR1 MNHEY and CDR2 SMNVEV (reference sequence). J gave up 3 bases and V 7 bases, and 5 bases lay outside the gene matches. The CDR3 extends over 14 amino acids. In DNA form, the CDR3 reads TGTGCCAGCATGGCAGCGGGGGACTACAATGAGCAGTTCTTC. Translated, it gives CASMAAGDYNEQFF.

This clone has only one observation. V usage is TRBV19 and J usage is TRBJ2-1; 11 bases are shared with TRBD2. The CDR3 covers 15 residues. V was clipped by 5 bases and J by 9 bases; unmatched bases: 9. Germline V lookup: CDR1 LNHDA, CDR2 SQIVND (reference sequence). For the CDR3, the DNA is TGTGCCAGTAGTTTCGCTAGCGGGAGGTTCGCTGAGCAGTTCTTC. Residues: CASSFASGRFAEQFF.

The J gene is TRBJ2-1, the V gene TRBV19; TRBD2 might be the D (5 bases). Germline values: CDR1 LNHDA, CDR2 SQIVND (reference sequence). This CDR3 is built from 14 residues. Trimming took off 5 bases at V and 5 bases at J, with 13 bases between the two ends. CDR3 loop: CASSRGLINNEQFF. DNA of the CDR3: TGTGCCAGTAGTCGAGGGCTAATAAACAATGAGCAGTTCTTC.

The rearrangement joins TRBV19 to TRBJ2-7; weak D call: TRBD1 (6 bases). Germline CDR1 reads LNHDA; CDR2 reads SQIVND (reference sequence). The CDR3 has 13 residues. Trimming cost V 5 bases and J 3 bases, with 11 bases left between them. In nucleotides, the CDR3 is TGTGCCAGTAGTGGGCAGGGGATCTACGAGCAGTACTTC. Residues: CASSGQGIYEQYF.

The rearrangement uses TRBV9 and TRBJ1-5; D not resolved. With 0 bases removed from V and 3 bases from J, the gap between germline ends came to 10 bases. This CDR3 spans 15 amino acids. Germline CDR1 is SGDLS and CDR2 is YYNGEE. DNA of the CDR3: TGTGCCAGCAGCGTAGAGGGCGGGGACAATCAGCCCCAGCATTTT. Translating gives CASSVEGGDNQPQHF.

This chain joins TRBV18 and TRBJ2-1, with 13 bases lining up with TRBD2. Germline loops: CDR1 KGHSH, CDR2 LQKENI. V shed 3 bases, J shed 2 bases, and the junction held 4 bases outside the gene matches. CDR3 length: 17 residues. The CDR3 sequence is CASSPRTSGGPYNEQFF. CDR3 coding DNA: TGTGCCAGCTCACCTAGGACTAGCGGGGGCCCCTACAATGAGCAGTTCTTC.

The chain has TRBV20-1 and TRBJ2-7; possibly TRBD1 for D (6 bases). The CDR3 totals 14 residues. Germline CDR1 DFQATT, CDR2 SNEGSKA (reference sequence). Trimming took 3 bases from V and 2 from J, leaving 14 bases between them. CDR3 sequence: CSASRQGRAYEQYF. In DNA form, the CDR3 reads TGCAGTGCTAGTCGGCAGGGGAGAGCCTACGAGCAGTACTTC.

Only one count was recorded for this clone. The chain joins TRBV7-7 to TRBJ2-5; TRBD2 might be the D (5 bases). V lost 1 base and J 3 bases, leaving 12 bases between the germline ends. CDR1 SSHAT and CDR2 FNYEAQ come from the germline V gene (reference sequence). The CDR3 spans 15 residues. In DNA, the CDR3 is TGTGCCAGCAGCTTAGTGGGGAGTTCGGAAGAGACCCAGTACTTC. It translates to CASSLVGSSEETQYF.

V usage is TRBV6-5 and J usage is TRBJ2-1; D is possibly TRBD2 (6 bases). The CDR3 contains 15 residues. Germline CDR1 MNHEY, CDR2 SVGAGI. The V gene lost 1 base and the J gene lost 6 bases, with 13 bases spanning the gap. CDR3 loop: CASSYWTNGGNEQFF. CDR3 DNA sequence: TGTGCCAGCAGTTACTGGACTAACGGTGGCAATGAGCAGTTCTTC.

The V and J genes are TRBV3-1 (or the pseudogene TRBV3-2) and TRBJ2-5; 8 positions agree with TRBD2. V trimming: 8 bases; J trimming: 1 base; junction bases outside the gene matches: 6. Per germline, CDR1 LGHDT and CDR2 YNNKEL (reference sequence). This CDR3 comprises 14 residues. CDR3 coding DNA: TGTGCCAGCCAGCGGGGGCCCTCCCAAGAGACCCAGTACTTC. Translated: CASQRGPSQETQYF.

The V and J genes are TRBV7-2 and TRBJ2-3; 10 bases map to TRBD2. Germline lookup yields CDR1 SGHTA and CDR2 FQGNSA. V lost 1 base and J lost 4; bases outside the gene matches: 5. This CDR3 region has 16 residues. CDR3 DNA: TGTGCCAGCAGCTTAGTTGCTAGCGGGAGTGCAGATACGCAGTATTTT. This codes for CASSLVASGSADTQYF.

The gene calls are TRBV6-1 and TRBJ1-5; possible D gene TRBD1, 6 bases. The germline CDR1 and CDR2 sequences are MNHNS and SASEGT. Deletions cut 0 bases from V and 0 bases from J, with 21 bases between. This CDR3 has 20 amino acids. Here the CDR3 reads CASSEAYTGRGLISNQPQHF. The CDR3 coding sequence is TGTGCCAGCAGTGAAGCGTATACGGGCAGGGGCCTTATTAGCAATCAGCCCCAGCATTTT.

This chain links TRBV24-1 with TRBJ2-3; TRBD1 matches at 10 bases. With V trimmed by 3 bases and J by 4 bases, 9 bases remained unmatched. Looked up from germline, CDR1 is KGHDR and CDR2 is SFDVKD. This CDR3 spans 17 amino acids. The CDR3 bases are TGTGCCACCAGTGATCCGCCCGGGACAGGGGCCTCAGATACGCAGTATTTT. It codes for CATSDPPGTGASDTQYF.

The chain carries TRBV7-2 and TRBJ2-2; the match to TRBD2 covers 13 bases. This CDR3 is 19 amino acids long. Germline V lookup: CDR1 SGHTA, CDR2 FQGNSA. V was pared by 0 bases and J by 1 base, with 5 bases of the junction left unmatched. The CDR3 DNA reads TGTGCCAGCAGCTTAGCGCTAGGGACTAGCGGGAAGAACACCGGGGAGCTGTTTTTT. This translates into CASSLALGTSGKNTGELFF.

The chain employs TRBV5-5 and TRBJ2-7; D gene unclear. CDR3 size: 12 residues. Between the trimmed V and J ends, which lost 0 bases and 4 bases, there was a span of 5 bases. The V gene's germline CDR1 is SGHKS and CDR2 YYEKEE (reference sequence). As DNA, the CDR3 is TGTGCCAGCAGCTTGGTGGCATACGAGCAGTACTTC. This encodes CASSLVAYEQYF.

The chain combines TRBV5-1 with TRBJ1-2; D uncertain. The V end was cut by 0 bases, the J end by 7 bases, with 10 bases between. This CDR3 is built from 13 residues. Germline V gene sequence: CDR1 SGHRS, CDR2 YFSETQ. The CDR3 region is CASSLAVGFGYTF. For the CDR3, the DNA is TGCGCCAGCAGCTTGGCGGTCGGGTTTGGCTACACCTTC.

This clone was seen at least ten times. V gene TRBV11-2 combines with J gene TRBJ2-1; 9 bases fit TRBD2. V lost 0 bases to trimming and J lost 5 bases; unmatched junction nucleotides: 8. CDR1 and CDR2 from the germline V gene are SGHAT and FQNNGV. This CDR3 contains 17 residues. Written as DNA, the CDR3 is TGTGCCAGCAGCTTAGATCCGGGGCTAGCGGGGCACAATGAGCAGTTCTTC. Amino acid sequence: CASSLDPGLAGHNEQFF.

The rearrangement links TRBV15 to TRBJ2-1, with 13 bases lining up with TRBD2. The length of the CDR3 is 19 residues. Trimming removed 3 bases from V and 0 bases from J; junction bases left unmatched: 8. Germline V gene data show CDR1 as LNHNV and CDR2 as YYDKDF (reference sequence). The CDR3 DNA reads TGTGCCACCAGCAGCGAAACTAGCGGGGGGGCCCCCTCCTACAATGAGCAGTTCTTC. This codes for CATSSETSGGAPSYNEQFF.

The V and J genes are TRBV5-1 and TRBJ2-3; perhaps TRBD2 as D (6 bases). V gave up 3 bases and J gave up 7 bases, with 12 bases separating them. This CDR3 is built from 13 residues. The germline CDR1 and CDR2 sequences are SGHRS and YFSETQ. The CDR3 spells CASSSIGGYTQYF. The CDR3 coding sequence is TGCGCCAGCAGCTCGATTGGGGGGTATACGCAGTATTTT.

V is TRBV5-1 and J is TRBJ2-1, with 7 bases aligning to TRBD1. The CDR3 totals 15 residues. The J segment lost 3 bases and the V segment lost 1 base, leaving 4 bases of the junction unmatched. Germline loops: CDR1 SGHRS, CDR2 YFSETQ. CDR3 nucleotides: TGCGCCAGCAGCTTGCCGACAGGGAGCTACAATGAGCAGTTCTTC. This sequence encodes CASSLPTGSYNEQFF. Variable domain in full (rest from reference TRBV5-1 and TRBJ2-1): KAGVTQTPRYLIKTRGQQVTLSCSPISGHRSVSWYQQTPGQGLQFLFEYFSETQRNKGNFPGRFSGRQFSNSRSEMNVSTLELGDSALYLCASSLPTGSYNEQFFGPGTRLTVL.

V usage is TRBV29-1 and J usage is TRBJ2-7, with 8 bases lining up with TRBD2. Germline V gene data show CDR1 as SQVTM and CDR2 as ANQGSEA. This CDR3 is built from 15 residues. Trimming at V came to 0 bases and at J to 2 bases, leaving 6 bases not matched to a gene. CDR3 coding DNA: TGCAGCGTTGAAGATCGGCGGGGGGAAGCCTACGAGCAGTACTTC. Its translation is CSVEDRRGEAYEQYF.

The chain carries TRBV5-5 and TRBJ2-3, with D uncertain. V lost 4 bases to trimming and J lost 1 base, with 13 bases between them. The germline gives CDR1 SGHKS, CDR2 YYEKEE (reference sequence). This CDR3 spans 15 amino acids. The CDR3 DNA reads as TGTGCCAGCAGCCGCTTACTGTTGGGCACAGATACGCAGTATTTT. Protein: CASSRLLLGTDTQYF.

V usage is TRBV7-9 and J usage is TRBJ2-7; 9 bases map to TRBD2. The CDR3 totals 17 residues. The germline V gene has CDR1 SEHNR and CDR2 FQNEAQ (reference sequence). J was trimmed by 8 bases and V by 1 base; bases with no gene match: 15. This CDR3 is CASSLGTSGRTDLKQYF. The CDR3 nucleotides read TGTGCCAGCAGCTTAGGGACGAGCGGGAGGACGGACCTCAAGCAGTACTTC.

CDR3 amino acids: CASSMSRGGNTEAFF. As DNA, the CDR3 is TGTGCCAGTAGTATGAGTCGGGGTGGGAACACTGAAGCTTTCTTT. The chain carries TRBV19 and TRBJ1-1; no clear D gene. CDR3 length equals 15 residues. The germline V gene has CDR1 LNHDA and CDR2 SQIVND (reference sequence). Trimming shortened V by 3 bases and J by 1 base, and 12 bases separated the two germline ends.

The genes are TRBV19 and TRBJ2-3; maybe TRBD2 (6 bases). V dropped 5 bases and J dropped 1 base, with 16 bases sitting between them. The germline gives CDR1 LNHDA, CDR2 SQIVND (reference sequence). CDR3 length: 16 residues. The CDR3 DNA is TGTGCCAGTAGTTCCACCGGGACTGGCCGCACAGATACGCAGTATTTT. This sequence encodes CASSSTGTGRTDTQYF.

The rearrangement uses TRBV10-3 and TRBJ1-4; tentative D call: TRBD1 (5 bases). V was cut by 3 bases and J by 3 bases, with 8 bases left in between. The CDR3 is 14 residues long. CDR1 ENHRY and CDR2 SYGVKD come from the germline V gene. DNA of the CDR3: TGTGCCATCAGTGAACAAGGGGCTAATGAAAAACTGTTTTTT. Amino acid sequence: CAISEQGANEKLFF.

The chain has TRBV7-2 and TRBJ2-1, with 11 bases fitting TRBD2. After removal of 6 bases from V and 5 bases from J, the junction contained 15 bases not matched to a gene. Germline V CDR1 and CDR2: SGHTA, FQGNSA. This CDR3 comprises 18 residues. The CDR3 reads CASSPSGLAGGPHNEQFF. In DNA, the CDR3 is TGTGCCAGCAGTCCATCGGGGTTAGCGGGGGGGCCCCACAATGAGCAGTTCTTC.

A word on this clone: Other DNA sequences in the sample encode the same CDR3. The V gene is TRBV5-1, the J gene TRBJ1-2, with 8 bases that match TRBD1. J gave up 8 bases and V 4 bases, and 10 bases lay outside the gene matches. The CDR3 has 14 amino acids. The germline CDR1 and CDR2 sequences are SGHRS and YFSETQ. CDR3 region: CASSPGQGAYGYTF. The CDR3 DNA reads TGCGCCAGCAGCCCAGGGCAGGGGGCCTACGGCTACACCTTC.

CDR3: CAISEQSRGYTF. CDR3 in DNA: TGTGCCATCAGTGAGCAGTCTCGAGGCTACACCTTC. The V call is TRBV10-3, the J call TRBJ1-2, with no clear D. Germline CDR1 reads ENHRY; CDR2 reads SYGVKD. This CDR3 has 12 amino acids. Trimming shortened V by 2 bases and J by 8 bases, and 9 bases separated the two germline ends.